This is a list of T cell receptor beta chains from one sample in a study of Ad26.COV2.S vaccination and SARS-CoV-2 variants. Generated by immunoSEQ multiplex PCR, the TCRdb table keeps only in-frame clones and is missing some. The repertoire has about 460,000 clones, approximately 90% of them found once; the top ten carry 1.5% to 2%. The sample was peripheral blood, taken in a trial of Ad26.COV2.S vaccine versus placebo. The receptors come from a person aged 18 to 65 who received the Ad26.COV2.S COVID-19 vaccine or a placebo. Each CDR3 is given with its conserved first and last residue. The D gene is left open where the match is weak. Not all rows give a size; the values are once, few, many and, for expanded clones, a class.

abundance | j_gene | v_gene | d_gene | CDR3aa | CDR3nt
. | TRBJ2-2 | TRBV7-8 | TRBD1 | CASSGRTGGGTGELFF | TGTGCCAGCAGCGGGAGGACAGGGGGCGGCACCGGGGAGCTGTTTTTT
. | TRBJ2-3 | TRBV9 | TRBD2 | CASTGGGSTDTQYF | TGTGCCAGCACCGGGGGGGGTAGCACAGATACGCAGTATTTT
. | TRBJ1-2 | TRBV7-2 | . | CASSPRGDYGYTF | TGTGCCAGCAGCCCCCGGGGGGACTATGGCTACACCTTC
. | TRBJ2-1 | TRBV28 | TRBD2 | CASSYGLAGGAYNEQFF | TGTGCCAGCAGTTACGGACTAGCGGGAGGCGCCTACAATGAGCAGTTCTTC
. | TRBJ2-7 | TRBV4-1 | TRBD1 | CASSPRAPSGGFYEQYF | TGCGCCAGCAGCCCGCGGGCCCCGTCAGGGGGCTTTTACGAGCAGTACTTC
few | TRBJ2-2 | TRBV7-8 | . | CASSLFFDTGELFF | TGTGCCAGCAGCTTATTCTTTGACACCGGGGAGCTGTTTTTT
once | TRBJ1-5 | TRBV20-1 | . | CSAGLGQPQHF | TGCAGTGCCGGACTGGGTCAGCCCCAGCATTTT
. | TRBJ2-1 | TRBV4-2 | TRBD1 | CASSIGQDLNEQFF | TGTGCCAGCAGCATAGGACAGGACCTTAATGAGCAGTTCTTC
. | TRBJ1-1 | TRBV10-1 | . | CASSPGQPGTEAFF | TGCGCCAGCAGTCCGGGACAACCGGGGACTGAAGCTTTCTTT
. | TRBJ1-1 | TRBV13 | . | CASSLTGGLSEAFF | TGTGCCAGCAGCTTAACGGGGGGTCTTTCCGAAGCTTTCTTT
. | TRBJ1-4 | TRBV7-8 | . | CASSLGGPSLSNEKLFF | TGTGCCAGCAGCTTAGGGGGCCCTTCCCTATCTAATGAAAAACTGTTTTTT
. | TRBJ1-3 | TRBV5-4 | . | CASSFWGTGNTIYF | TGTGCCAGCAGCTTTTGGGGTACGGGAAACACCATATATTTT
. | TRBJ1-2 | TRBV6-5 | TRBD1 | CASSQGTGGYYGYTF | TGTGCCAGCAGCCAAGGGACAGGGGGCTACTATGGCTACACCTTC
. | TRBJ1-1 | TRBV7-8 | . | CASSRRGNTEAFF | TGTGCCAGCAGCCGGAGAGGGAACACTGAAGCTTTCTTT
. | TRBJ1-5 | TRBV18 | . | CASSPAESNQPQHF | TGTGCCAGCTCACCAGCAGAGAGCAATCAGCCCCAGCATTTT
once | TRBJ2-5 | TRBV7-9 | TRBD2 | CASSLGFGTTQETQYF | TGTGCCAGCAGCTTAGGGTTCGGGACTACACAAGAGACCCAGTACTTC
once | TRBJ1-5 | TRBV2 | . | CASSENGLINQPQHF | TGTGCCAGCAGTGAGAATGGACTGATCAATCAGCCCCAGCATTTT
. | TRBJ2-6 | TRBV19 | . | CASSGKAGANVLTF | TGTGCCAGTTCCGGGAAAGCCGGGGCCAACGTCCTGACTTTC
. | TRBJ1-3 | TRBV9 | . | CASSVQVNSGNTIYF | TGTGCCAGCAGCGTACAGGTAAACTCTGGAAACACCATATATTTT
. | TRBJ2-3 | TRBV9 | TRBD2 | CASSGGGASTDTQYF | TGTGCCAGCTCCGGCGGGGGGGCTAGCACAGATACGCAGTATTTT
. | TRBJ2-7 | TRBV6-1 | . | CASSEAGPTGYYSYEQYF | TGTGCCAGCAGTGAAGCGGGACCGACGGGGTACTACTCCTACGAGCAGTACTTC
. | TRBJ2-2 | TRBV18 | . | CASSLRQTTGELFF | TGTGCCAGCTCACTTCGACAAACTACCGGGGAGCTGTTTTTT
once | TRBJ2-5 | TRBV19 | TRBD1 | CASSSRDRGQTQYF | TGTGCCAGTAGTAGCCGGGACAGGGGACAGACCCAGTACTTC
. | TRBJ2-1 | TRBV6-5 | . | CASSRLVVDEQFF | TGTGCCAGCAGCCGACTCGTCGTGGATGAGCAGTTCTTC
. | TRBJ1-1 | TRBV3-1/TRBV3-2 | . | CASSQHRVLANTEAFF | TGTGCCAGCAGCCAACACAGGGTACTGGCGAACACTGAAGCTTTCTTT
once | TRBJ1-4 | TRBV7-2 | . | CASSSRTMGNEKLFF | TGTGCCAGCAGCTCTAGAACCATGGGAAATGAAAAACTGTTTTTT